Each of the 23 T cell receptor beta chains below was sequenced from the same sample in a study of siplizumab effects on memory and regulatory T cells. The protocol was immunoSEQ multiplex PCR, while the TCRdb copy is restricted to in-frame clones and leaves out a portion. The profile covers tens of thousands of clones, with about 98% appearing a single time and approximately 1% taken by the ten largest. Sequencing was performed on naive CD8+ T cells sorted from blood. The receptors shown here come from a human donor in good health.

This rearrangement joins TRBV4-1 to TRBJ1-2; TRBD1 might be the D (6 bases). The V gene lost 1 base and the J gene lost 2 bases, with 14 bases spanning the gap. CDR3 length equals 16 residues. Germline values: CDR1 MGHRA, CDR2 YSYEKL. Here the CDR3 DNA reads TGCGCCAGCAGCCAAGGGGCTGGGACATCCAACTATGGCTACACCTTC. Amino acids: CASSQGAGTSNYGYTF.

Comments on this clone: At one boundary the junction diverges from the germline segment, which might be a read error. This chain joins TRBV2 and TRBJ2-7; 12 nucleotides line up with TRBD2. Germline V gene lookup returns CDR1 SNHLY and CDR2 FYNNEI. CDR3 length: 14 amino acids. The CDR3 DNA reads as TGTGCCAGCAGTCCTAGCGGGAGGGCCTATGAGCAGTACTTC. It specifies CASSPSGRAYEQYF.

CDR3 residues: CASSLATGGNQPQHF. DNA for the CDR3: TGTGCCAGCAGCTTAGCAACCGGGGGCAATCAGCCCCAGCATTTT. This chain connects TRBV7-6 to TRBJ1-5; D remains ambiguous. CDR1 is SGHVS and CDR2 is FNYEAQ in the germline V gene. CDR3 length equals 15 residues. With 0 bases removed from V and 2 bases from J, the gap between germline ends came to 8 bases.

J is TRBJ1-2 and V is TRBV4-1, with TRBD1 matching over 7 bases. V was pared by 3 bases and J by 4 bases, with 5 bases of the junction left unmatched. Per germline, CDR1 MGHRA and CDR2 YSYEKL. This CDR3 region has 14 residues. In nucleotides, the CDR3 is TGCGCCAGCAGCCATAAGGGGGCAGCCTATGGCTACACCTTC. Translation: CASSHKGAAYGYTF.

The J gene is TRBJ2-1, the V gene TRBV7-2, with D unclear. The germline V and J ends were trimmed by 6 bases and 7 bases, with 13 bases remaining between them. From germline, CDR1 is SGHTA and CDR2 FQGNSA. The CDR3 is 13 residues long. The CDR3 loop is CASSLQPSNEQFF. Here the CDR3 DNA reads TGTGCCAGCAGTTTACAGCCCTCAAATGAGCAGTTCTTC.

The chain uses TRBV13 and TRBJ1-4; 8 nucleotides agree with TRBD1. With V trimmed by 5 bases and J by 6 bases, 11 bases remained unmatched. The CDR3 loop spans 16 amino acids. Per germline, CDR1 PRHDT and CDR2 FYEKMQ (reference sequence). The CDR3 reads CASSANSRGPDEKLFF. CDR3 nucleotide sequence: TGTGCCAGCAGCGCCAATTCCAGGGGGCCGGATGAAAAACTGTTTTTT.

This chain joins TRBV10-2 and TRBJ2-5; no firm D call. The CDR3 contains 12 residues. Germline V gene lookup returns CDR1 WSHSY and CDR2 SAAADI. V was shortened by 3 bases and J by 5 bases, with 7 bases between the two germline ends. Here the CDR3 reads CASSDREETQYF. CDR3 bases: TGCGCCAGCAGTGATCGCGAGGAGACCCAGTACTTC.

This chain connects TRBV29-1 to TRBJ2-3, with TRBD2 matching over 8 bases. Germline loops: CDR1 SQVTM, CDR2 ANQGSEA. Trimming removed 4 bases from V and 2 bases from J; junction bases left unmatched: 5. The CDR3 extends over 14 amino acids. Here the CDR3 reads CSVGVAGYTDTQYF. CDR3 sequence (DNA): TGCAGCGTTGGGGTAGCGGGGTACACAGATACGCAGTATTTT.

This clone was counted a single time. V is TRBV5-4 and J is TRBJ2-7; D possibly corresponds to TRBD2 (6 bases). Germline V lookup: CDR1 SGHNT, CDR2 YYREEE (reference sequence). Deletions cut 4 bases from V and 0 bases from J, with 11 bases between. This CDR3 has 14 amino acids. The CDR3 nucleotides are TGTGCCAGCAGCGCCGGAGGGAGCTCCTACGAGCAGTACTTC. Protein: CASSAGGSSYEQYF.

The genes are TRBV4-1 and TRBJ2-7; no clear D. CDR3 size: 18 residues. From germline, CDR1 is MGHRA and CDR2 YSYEKL. Trimming pared 3 bases from V and 0 bases from J, leaving 21 bases between. In DNA form, the CDR3 reads TGCGCCAGCAGCCAGGTGCCCCAGACGGCCAGGTCCTCCTACGAGCAGTACTTC. Translated, it gives CASSQVPQTARSSYEQYF.

This chain uses TRBV30 with TRBJ1-2, with D possibly TRBD1 on 5 matching bases. This CDR3 spans 13 amino acids. Per germline, CDR1 GTSNPN and CDR2 SVGIG (reference sequence). Trimming took off 5 bases at V and 4 bases at J, with 14 bases between the two ends. CDR3 nucleotides: TGTGCCTGGGCCCCGGGGGGTAGCTATGGCTACACCTTC. Its protein is CAWAPGGSYGYTF.

The chain combines TRBV25-1 with TRBJ1-1, with unresolved D. The V end lost 4 bases, the J end lost 1 base, and 4 bases lay between the germline ends. This CDR3 contains 12 residues. Germline V gene lookup returns CDR1 MGHDK and CDR2 SYGVNS. The CDR3 DNA sequence: TGTGCCAGCAGTGCCTGGAACACTGAAGCTTTCTTT. This translates into CASSAWNTEAFF.

This clone showed up just once. The rearrangement links TRBV11-2 to TRBJ1-1, with D unresolved. Deletions cut 8 bases from V and 13 bases from J, with 11 bases between. Germline V gene sequence: CDR1 SGHAT, CDR2 FQNNGV. This CDR3 comprises 9 residues. For the CDR3, the DNA is TGTGCCAGCGGGGAACGGGTTTTCTTT. Translation: CASGERVFF.

The chain carries TRBV29-1 and TRBJ2-7; possible D gene TRBD1, 5 bases. The CDR3 is 13 amino acids. V lost 4 bases and J lost 3, with 13 bases in between. In germline, CDR1 is SQVTM, CDR2 ANQGSEA. The CDR3, as DNA: TGCAGCGTTGTAGCAGAGACAGACTACGAGCAGTACTTC. The encoded protein is CSVVAETDYEQYF.

This chain uses TRBV29-1 with TRBJ2-4; the D gene is possibly TRBD2 (6 bases). The CDR3 is made up of 11 amino acids. The germline gives CDR1 SQVTM, CDR2 ANQGSEA. V was clipped by 6 bases and J by 12 bases, with 15 bases between them. The CDR3: CSVFSRGAQYF. CDR3 DNA sequence: TGCAGCGTATTCTCGCGGGGCGCTCAGTACTTC.

The J gene is TRBJ2-1, the V gene TRBV6-6; a possible D gene is TRBD2 (6 bases). The CDR3 has 16 residues. Germline assignment: CDR1 MNHNY and CDR2 SVGAGI (reference sequence). Trimming shortened V by 1 base and J by 4 bases, and 14 bases separated the two germline ends. CDR3 residues: CASSYFPGSIYNEQFF. CDR3 nucleotide sequence: TGTGCCAGCAGTTACTTTCCCGGGAGTATTTACAATGAGCAGTTCTTC.

The V gene is TRBV27, the J gene TRBJ2-7, with 8 bases matching TRBD1. CDR3 length: 15 residues. The V and J ends lost 5 bases and 4 bases, in that order; junction bases with no gene match: 10. The germline V gene has CDR1 MNHEY and CDR2 SMNVEV (reference sequence). The CDR3 region has the DNA TGTGCCAGCAGTCCCAAGGCAGGGGGCGCGTACGAGCAGTACTTC. Translation: CASSPKAGGAYEQYF.

V usage is TRBV30 and J usage is TRBJ1-2; the D is unclear. From germline, CDR1 is GTSNPN and CDR2 SVGIG (reference sequence). Trimming took 2 bases from V and 8 from J, leaving 9 bases between them. The CDR3 runs to 11 residues. CDR3 in DNA: TGTGCCTGGAGTTTAGTCGGAGGCTACACCTTC. Translation gives CAWSLVGGYTF. Together with reference TRBV30 and TRBJ1-2, the CDR3 gives the full variable domain: SQTIHQWPATLVQPVGSPLSLECTVEGTSNPNLYWYRQAAGRGLQLLFYSVGIGQISSEVPQNLSASRPQDRQFILSSKKLLLSDSGFYLCAWSLVGGYTFGSGTRLTVV.

The CDR3 protein is CPQEGISYEQYF. The DNA for the CDR3 is TGCCCCCAGGAGGGAATCTCCTACGAGCAGTACTTC. The V and J genes are TRBV10-2 and TRBJ2-7, with D maybe TRBD2 (6 bases). Per the germline V gene, CDR1 is WSHSY and CDR2 is SAAADI. This CDR3 contains 12 residues.

This chain links TRBV7-9 with TRBJ1-3; D unclear. Germline-derived CDR1 and CDR2 are SEHNR and FQNEAQ (reference sequence). V was pared by 3 bases and J by 0 bases, with 6 bases between. The CDR3 length is 14 residues. The CDR3 DNA is TGTGCCAGCAGCTTGGATAGCTCTGGAAACACCATATATTTT. Translated, it gives CASSLDSSGNTIYF.

This chain connects TRBV27 to TRBJ1-3; TRBD1 is a possible D gene (5 bases). The CDR3 extends over 13 amino acids. V lost 3 bases, J lost 2 bases, and 5 bases lay in between. Germline CDR1 and CDR2: MNHEY and SMNVEV (reference sequence). In DNA, the CDR3 is TGTGCCAGCAGTTTGGGGGCTGGAAACACCATATATTTT. Its protein is CASSLGAGNTIYF.

The genes are TRBV6-5 and TRBJ2-7; D not resolved. V was trimmed by 2 bases and J by 3 bases, leaving 8 bases between them. This CDR3 is 13 amino acids long. CDR1 MNHEY and CDR2 SVGAGI come from the germline V gene. The CDR3 spells CASSYGRYYEQYF. Written as DNA, the CDR3 is TGTGCCAGCAGTTACGGAAGGTACTACGAGCAGTACTTC.

The chain has TRBV2 and TRBJ1-1, with a weak D call TRBD1 (5 bases). The CDR3 contains 14 residues. Trimming pared 2 bases from V and 8 bases from J, leaving 15 bases between. Germline CDR1 SNHLY, CDR2 FYNNEI. The CDR3: CASSEPPAQGEAFF. DNA of the CDR3: TGTGCCAGCAGTGAACCCCCCGCGCAGGGAGAAGCTTTCTTT.